These T cell receptor beta chains were read from a single sample in a study of blood T cells in healthy people across ages. Using its own MiXCR run on the 5' RACE reads, TCRdb lists one record per CDR3 protein. The sample includes roughly 800,000 distinct CDR3 sequences, roughly 34% seen only once; the top ten take 10% to 15%. Sequencing was done on a sample of blood. All receptors derive from a man between 18 and 29 years old in good health. Each CDR3 is given with its conserved first and last residue. D genes are given only for firm matches. Clone size is not always given. Where it is, it says once, few, many or a class for expanded clones.

v_gene	abundance	j_gene	d_gene	CDR3aa	CDR3nt
TRBV12-3/TRBV12-4	many	TRBJ2-5	TRBD1	CASSTGVVETQYF	TGTGCCAGCAGTACAGGGGTTGTTGAGACCCAGTACTTC
TRBV29-1	NA	TRBJ2-3	NA	CSFLRHGTDTQYF	TGCAGCTTCTTAAGACACGGCACAGATACGCAGTATTTT
TRBV4-3	NA	TRBJ1-2	NA	CASSQETTPEKGYTF	TGCGCCAGCAGCCAAGAAACGACCCCCGAGAAAGGCTACACCTTC
TRBV12-3/TRBV12-4	once	TRBJ2-1	NA	CASSFDRVYKEQFF	TGTGCCAGCAGTTTTGATAGGGTATACAAGGAGCAGTTCTTC
TRBV25-1	NA	TRBJ2-2	NA	CASSERRGTGELFF	TGTGCCAGCAGTGAACGCAGGGGCACCGGGGAGCTGTTTTTT
TRBV10-3	few	TRBJ2-5	TRBD1	CASRQGPEETQYF	TGTGCCAGCCGACAGGGGCCAGAAGAGACCCAGTACTTC
TRBV11-2	few	TRBJ1-2	TRBD1	CASSATGQGGEGYTF	TGTGCCAGCAGCGCGACCGGACAGGGAGGGGAGGGCTACACCTTC
TRBV11-1	few	TRBJ2-1	NA	CASSLQPVDEQFF	TGTGCCAGCAGCTTACAACCGGTGGATGAGCAGTTCTTC
TRBV3-1	NA	TRBJ2-7	NA	CASSPQGGGSYEQYF	TGTGCCAGCAGCCCACAGGGAGGAGGATCCTACGAGCAGTACTTC
TRBV4-3	NA	TRBJ2-1	NA	CASSQDYRGGLNEQFF	TGCGCCAGCAGCCAAGATTACCGGGGCGGTCTCAATGAGCAGTTCTTC
TRBV20-1	NA	TRBJ1-1	NA	CSARDRGFGIWSDTEAFF	TGCAGTGCTAGAGATCGGGGTTTCGGTATATGGTCGGACACTGAAGCTTTCTTT
TRBV20-1	few	TRBJ1-2	NA	CSAPPEGPYGYTF	TGCAGTGCCCCCCCGGAGGGACCCTATGGCTACACCTTC
TRBV20-1	NA	TRBJ2-7	TRBD2	CSARTAGLASNEQYF	TGCAGTGCTCGAACAGCCGGACTAGCAAGCAATGAGCAGTACTTC